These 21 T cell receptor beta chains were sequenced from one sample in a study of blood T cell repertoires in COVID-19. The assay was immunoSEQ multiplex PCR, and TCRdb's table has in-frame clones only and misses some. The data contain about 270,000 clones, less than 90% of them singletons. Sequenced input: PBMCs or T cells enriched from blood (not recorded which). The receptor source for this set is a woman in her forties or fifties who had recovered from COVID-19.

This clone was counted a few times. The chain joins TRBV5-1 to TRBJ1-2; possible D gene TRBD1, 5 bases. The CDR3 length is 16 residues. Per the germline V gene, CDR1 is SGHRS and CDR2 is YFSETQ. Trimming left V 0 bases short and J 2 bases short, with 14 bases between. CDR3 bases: TGCGCCAGCAGCTTGGCCGCTGACAGACGAAACTATGGCTACACCTTC. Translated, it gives CASSLAADRRNYGYTF.

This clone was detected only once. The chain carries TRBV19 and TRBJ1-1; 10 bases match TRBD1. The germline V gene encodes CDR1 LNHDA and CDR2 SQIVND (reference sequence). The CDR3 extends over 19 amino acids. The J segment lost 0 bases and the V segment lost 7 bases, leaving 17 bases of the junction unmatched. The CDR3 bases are TGTGCCAGTAAAGAGGGGACAGGGGATTTAGGTGGGATGAACACTGAAGCTTTCTTT. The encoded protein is CASKEGTGDLGGMNTEAFF.

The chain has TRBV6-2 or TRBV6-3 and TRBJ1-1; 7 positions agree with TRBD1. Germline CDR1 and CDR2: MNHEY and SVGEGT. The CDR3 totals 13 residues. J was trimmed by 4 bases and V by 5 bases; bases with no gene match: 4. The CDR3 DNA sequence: TGTGCCAGCAGTACGACAGGGAGCACTGAAGCTTTCTTT. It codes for CASSTTGSTEAFF.

For the CDR3, the DNA is TGTGCCAGCAGTCCTATAGGGATCCTAGCGGTGCTGAACACCGGGGAGCTGTTTTTT. Translating gives CASSPIGILAVLNTGELFF. The V call is TRBV27, the J call TRBJ2-2; 7 bases fit TRBD2. CDR3 length: 19 residues. Trimming removed 5 bases from V and 1 base from J; junction bases left unmatched: 16. Germline-derived CDR1 and CDR2 are MNHEY and SMNVEV (reference sequence).

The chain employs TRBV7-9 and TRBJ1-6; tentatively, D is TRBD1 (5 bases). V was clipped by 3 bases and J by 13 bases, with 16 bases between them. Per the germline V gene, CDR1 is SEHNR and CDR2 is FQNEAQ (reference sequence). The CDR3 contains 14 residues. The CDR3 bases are TGTGCCAGCAGCTTCGATCAAGGGGTTTTTCCCCTCCACTTT. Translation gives CASSFDQGVFPLHF.

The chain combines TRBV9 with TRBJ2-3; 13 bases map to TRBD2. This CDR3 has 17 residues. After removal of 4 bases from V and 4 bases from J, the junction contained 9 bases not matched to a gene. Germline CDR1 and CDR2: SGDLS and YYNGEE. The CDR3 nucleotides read TGTGCCAGCAGCCCCGGGGGACTAGCGGGATATTCAGATACGCAGTATTTT. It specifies CASSPGGLAGYSDTQYF.

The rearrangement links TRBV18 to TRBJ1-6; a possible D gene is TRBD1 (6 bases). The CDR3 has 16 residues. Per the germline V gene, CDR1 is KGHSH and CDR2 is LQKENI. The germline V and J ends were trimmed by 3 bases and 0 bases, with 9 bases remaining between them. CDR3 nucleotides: TGTGCCAGCTCACCTAACAGGGCCTCCTATAATTCACCCCTCCACTTT. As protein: CASSPNRASYNSPLHF.

The CDR3 sequence: CASSLERNRSNQPQHF. The CDR3 DNA follows: TGTGCCAGCAGTTTAGAGAGAAACCGTAGCAATCAGCCCCAGCATTTT. This chain uses TRBV28 with TRBJ1-5; D remains ambiguous. CDR3 length: 16 amino acids. Trimming left V 2 bases short and J 0 bases short, with 11 bases between. Germline assignment: CDR1 MDHEN and CDR2 SYDVKM.

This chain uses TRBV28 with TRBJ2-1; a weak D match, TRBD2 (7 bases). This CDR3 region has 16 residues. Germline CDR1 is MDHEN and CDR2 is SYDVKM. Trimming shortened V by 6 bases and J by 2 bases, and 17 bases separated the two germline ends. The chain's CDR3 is CASRTPAGQAYNEQFF. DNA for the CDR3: TGTGCCAGCAGAACACCAGCGGGACAAGCCTACAATGAGCAGTTCTTC.

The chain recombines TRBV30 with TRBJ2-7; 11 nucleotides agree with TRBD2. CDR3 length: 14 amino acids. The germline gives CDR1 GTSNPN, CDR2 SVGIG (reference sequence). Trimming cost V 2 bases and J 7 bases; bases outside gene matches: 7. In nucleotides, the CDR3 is TGTGCCTGGAGTAGACTAGCGGGACGGGGGGAGCAGTACTTC. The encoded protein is CAWSRLAGRGEQYF.

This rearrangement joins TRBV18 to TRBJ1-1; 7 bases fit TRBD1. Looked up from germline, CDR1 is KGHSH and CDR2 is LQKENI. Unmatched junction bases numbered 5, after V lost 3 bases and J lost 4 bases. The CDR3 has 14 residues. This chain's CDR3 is CASSPGQEGTEAFF. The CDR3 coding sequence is TGTGCCAGCTCACCCGGACAGGAGGGCACTGAAGCTTTCTTT.

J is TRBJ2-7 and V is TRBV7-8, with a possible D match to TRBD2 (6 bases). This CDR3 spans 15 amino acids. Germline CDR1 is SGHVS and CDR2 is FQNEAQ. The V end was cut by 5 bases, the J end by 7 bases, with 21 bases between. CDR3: CASSPSELQAVEQYF. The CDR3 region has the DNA TGTGCCAGCAGCCCTAGCGAACTTCAGGCCGTGGAGCAGTACTTC. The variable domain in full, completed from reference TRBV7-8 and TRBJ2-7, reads GAGVSQSPRYKVAKRGQDVALRCDPISGHVSLFWYQQALGQGPEFLTYFQNEAQLDKSGLPSDRFFAERPEGSVSTLKIQRTQQEDSAVYLCASSPSELQAVEQYFGPGTRLTVT.

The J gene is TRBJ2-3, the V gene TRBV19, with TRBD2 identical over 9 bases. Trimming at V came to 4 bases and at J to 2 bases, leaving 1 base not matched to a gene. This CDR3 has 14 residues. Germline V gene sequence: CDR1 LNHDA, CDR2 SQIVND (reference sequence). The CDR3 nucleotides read TGTGCCAGTAGTACTAGCGGGGTCACAGATACGCAGTATTTT. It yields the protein CASSTSGVTDTQYF.

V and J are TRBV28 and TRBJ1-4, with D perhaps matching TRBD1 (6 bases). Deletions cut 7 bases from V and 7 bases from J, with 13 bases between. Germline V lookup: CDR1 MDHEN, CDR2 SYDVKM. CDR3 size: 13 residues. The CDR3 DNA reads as TGTGCCAGCAATGGCAGGGGCTTTGAAAAACTGTTTTTT. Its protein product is CASNGRGFEKLFF.

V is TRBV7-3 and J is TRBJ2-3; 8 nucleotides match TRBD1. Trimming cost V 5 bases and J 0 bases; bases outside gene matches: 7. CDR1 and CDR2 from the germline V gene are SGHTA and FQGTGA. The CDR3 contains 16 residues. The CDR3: CASSPGTGLSTDTQYF. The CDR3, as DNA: TGTGCCAGCAGCCCCGGGACAGGCCTGAGCACAGATACGCAGTATTTT.

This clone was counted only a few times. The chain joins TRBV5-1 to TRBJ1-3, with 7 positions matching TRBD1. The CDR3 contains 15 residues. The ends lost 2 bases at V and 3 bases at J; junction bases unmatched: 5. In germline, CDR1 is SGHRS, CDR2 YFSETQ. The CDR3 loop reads CASSFQGGIGNTIYF. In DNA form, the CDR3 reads TGCGCCAGCAGCTTCCAAGGGGGCATTGGAAACACCATATATTTT.

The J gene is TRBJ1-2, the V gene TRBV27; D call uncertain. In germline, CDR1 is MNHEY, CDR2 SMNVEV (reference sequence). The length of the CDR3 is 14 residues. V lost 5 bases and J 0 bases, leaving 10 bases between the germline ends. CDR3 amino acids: CASSRDGANYGYTF. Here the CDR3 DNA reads TGTGCCAGCAGTCGTGACGGAGCTAACTATGGCTACACCTTC.

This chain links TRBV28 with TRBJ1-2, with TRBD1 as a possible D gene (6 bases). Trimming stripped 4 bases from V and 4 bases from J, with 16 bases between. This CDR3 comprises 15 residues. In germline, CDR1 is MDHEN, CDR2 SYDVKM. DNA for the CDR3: TGTGCCAGCAGTTCCACAGGGCCGTTTTTCTATGGCTACACCTTC. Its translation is CASSSTGPFFYGYTF.

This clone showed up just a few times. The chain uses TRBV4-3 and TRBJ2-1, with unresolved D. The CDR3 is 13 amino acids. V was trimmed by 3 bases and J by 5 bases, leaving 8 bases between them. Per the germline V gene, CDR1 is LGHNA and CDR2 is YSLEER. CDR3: CASSHGLHNEQFF. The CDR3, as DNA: TGCGCCAGCAGCCACGGTTTACACAATGAGCAGTTCTTC.

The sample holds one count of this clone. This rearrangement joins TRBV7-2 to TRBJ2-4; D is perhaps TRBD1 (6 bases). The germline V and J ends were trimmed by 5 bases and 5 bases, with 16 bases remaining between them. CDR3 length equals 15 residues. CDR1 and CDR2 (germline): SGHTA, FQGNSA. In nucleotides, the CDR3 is TGTGCCAGCAGCAGCGTGTCAGGGGATCAAAACATTCAGTACTTC. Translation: CASSSVSGDQNIQYF.

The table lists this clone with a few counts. The CDR3: CASSPRPGSSGNTIYF. The CDR3, as DNA: TGTGCCAGCAGCCCCCGTCCTGGTAGCTCTGGAAACACCATATATTTT. J is TRBJ1-3 and V is TRBV9; D ambiguous. Trimming took 4 bases from V and 0 from J, leaving 14 bases between them. Germline CDR1 is SGDLS and CDR2 is YYNGEE. The CDR3 runs to 16 residues.